This T cell receptor (beta chain) derives from a study of cytomegalovirus exposure and HLA in healthy donors. The study, taken as a whole, reports: The study designated some 180 TCR beta chains cytomegalovirus-associated. In an earlier analysis, productive rearrangement rates for most beta V segments clustered near 87% or 30%. Follow-up analysis found HLA locus-dependent TCR association rates, highest for DRB1 and lowest for HLA-C.

Whereas donors were nominally healthy upon sampling, unrecorded immune exposures were probable. J was trimmed by 3 bases and V by 3 bases; bases with no gene match: 5. Per the germline V gene, CDR1 is MGHRA and CDR2 is YSYEKL. CDR3 length: 15 residues. 13 Jbeta primers and 60 Vbeta primers were used for the PCR. Repertoires were generated with immunoSEQ multiplex PCR, while TCRdb's copy carries only in-frame clones and drops some. The sample has about 160,000 clones; more than 75% are singletons. This clone was counted between two and nine times. Its specificity is unknown. Sequenced: PBMCs. The rearrangement links TRBV4-1 to TRBJ2-7; 10 nucleotides align to TRBD2. The clonotype was recovered from a girl aged 2-10 years in good health and CMV-seropositive. The CDR3 DNA follows: TGCGCCAGCAGCCAGATCCTAGCGGGAGACTACGAGCAGTACTTC. Protein: CASSQILAGDYEQYF.